This is a list of T cell receptor beta chains from one sample in a study of blood T cells in healthy people across ages. MiXCR, run by TCRdb on the 5' RACE reads, gives a single entry per CDR3 protein. The data contain 1.4 million or so distinct CDR3 sequences, approximately 42% of them singletons. What was sequenced was blood. These receptor sequences come from a woman under 30 in good health. CDR3s include the opening cysteine and the closing phenylalanine or tryptophan. Fields, in order: clone size, V gene, D gene, J gene, CDR3 DNA, CDR3 protein. A D gene is named only where the DNA matches it firmly. Clone size, where shown, is once, few, many, or a class for clones that have expanded.

>once|TRBV7-9|.|TRBJ1-1
TGTGCCAGCAGCTTAGTAGGATCTAGGAACACTGAAGCTTTCTTT
CASSLVGSRNTEAFF
>few|TRBV20-1|.|TRBJ2-7
TGCAGTGCTGGGGGCGTCTACGAGCAGTACTTC
CSAGGVYEQYF
>few|TRBV4-1|.|TRBJ2-3
TGCGCCAGCAGCCAAGATTTTGGGGGGCAAAGCACAGATACGCAGTATTTT
CASSQDFGGQSTDTQYF
>.|TRBV7-3|TRBD2|TRBJ2-3
TGTGCCAGCAGCCCAGGGACTAGCACCGTCGATACGCAGTATTTT
CASSPGTSTVDTQYF
>.|TRBV12-3/TRBV12-4|.|TRBJ2-1
TGTGCCAGCAGCTCCGAGGACAACGCCTACAATGAGCAGTTCTTC
CASSSEDNAYNEQFF
>few|TRBV7-9|TRBD2|TRBJ2-7
TGTGCCAGCAGCAAGGGACTAGCGGCCTACGAGCAGTACTTC
CASSKGLAAYEQYF
>.|TRBV27|TRBD1|TRBJ2-1
TGTGCCAGCAGTTTAGGGACAGGGGGTGTGAATGAGCAGTTCTTC
CASSLGTGGVNEQFF
>few|TRBV4-3|TRBD2|TRBJ2-7
TGCGCCAGCAGCCGGGTCAGGGAAACTAGCGGGAGGTACGAGCAGTACTTC
CASSRVRETSGRYEQYF
>.|TRBV4-3|TRBD1|TRBJ1-2
TGCGCCAGCAGCCAAGTGGGCACAGGGGGTTATGGCTACACCTTC
CASSQVGTGGYGYTF
>.|TRBV7-2|TRBD1|TRBJ1-5
TGTGCCAGCAGCTTAAGACAGGGCAACAATCAGCCCCAGCATTTT
CASSLRQGNNQPQHF
>.|TRBV30|.|TRBJ1-4
TGTGCCTCGACCGGGGAACCCTATGAAAAACTGTTTTTT
CASTGEPYEKLFF
>.|TRBV12-3/TRBV12-4|TRBD2|TRBJ2-1
TGTGCCAGCAGCGGGACTAGCCGCAATGAGCAGTTCTTC
CASSGTSRNEQFF
>.|TRBV2|TRBD1|TRBJ2-5
TGTGCCAGCGGAGTAACAGGGGCCAATGAGCAGTACTTC
CASGVTGANEQYF
>few|TRBV7-3|.|TRBJ2-1
TGTGCCAGCAGCTCCGGCGGGGTTCGGTTCTTC
CASSSGGVRFF
>.|TRBV29-1|.|TRBJ2-7
TGCAGCGTTGCAGATACAGGGATGTCCTACGAGCAGTACTTC
CSVADTGMSYEQYF
>.|TRBV18|.|TRBJ2-3
TGTGCCAGCTCACGTTCGCGGTCGGACTCGCAGTATTTT
CASSRSRSDSQYF
>few|TRBV7-2|.|TRBJ2-3
TGTGCCAGCAGCTTATGGCAGGGGATTTTCACAGATACGCAGTATTTT
CASSLWQGIFTDTQYF
>few|TRBV27|TRBD1|TRBJ2-1
TGTGCCAGCAGGGTACAGGGGTACGGCTCCTACAATGAGCAGTTCTTC
CASRVQGYGSYNEQFF
>.|TRBV11-2|.|TRBJ2-1
TGTGCCAGCAGCATGACACCTTACAATGAGCAGTTCTTC
CASSMTPYNEQFF
>.|TRBV5-1|TRBD1|TRBJ2-7
TGCGCCAGCAGCTCCGGGACAGGGGTGAGGGAGCAGTACTTC
CASSSGTGVREQYF
>.|TRBV13|.|TRBJ2-1
TGTGCCAGCAGCTTAAGGTCGGGATGGGATTCGTTCTTC
CASSLRSGWDSFF
>.|TRBV12-3/TRBV12-4|.|TRBJ2-2
TGTGCCAGCAGCTATAACAGGTTCGGGGAGCTGTTTTTT
CASSYNRFGELFF
>.|TRBV12-3/TRBV12-4|TRBD2|TRBJ2-2
TGTGCCAGCAGTCCACTAGCGGGGGGGCCTAACACCGGGGAGCTGTTTTTT
CASSPLAGGPNTGELFF
>few|TRBV7-9|.|TRBJ2-7
TGTGCCAGCAGCACCGGGGGCGGCTACGAGCAGTACTTC
CASSTGGGYEQYF
>.|TRBV7-9|.|TRBJ1-1
TGTGCCAGCAGCTTAGAGTTCAGGAGTCCCACTGAAGCTTTCTTT
CASSLEFRSPTEAFF
>few|TRBV24-1|TRBD2|TRBJ2-1
TGTGCCACCAGTGACTCCGGGACTAGCAATACTGAGCAGTTCTTC
CATSDSGTSNTEQFF
>once|TRBV5-1|TRBD2|TRBJ2-3
TGCGCCAGCAGCTTGCTAGCGGGAGGCCCTACGGAAGGTACGCAGTATTTT
CASSLLAGGPTEGTQYF
>few|TRBV3-1|TRBD1|TRBJ1-5
TGTGCCAGCAGCCACCGGGACAGGGGGCAGCCCCAGCATTTT
CASSHRDRGQPQHF
>.|TRBV27|.|TRBJ2-7
TGTGCCAGCAGTCCAACCAGACTCCGGTACAGCGAAAATTCCTACGAGCAGTACTTC
CASSPTRLRYSENSYEQYF
>.|TRBV14|.|TRBJ1-1
TGTGCCAGCAGCCACCCGCGGGGGGGAGGGAACACTGAAGCTTTCTTT
CASSHPRGGGNTEAFF
>.|TRBV2|.|TRBJ1-1
TGTGCCAGCAGTCCCGGGGGGGGCGGCGGGGCTTTCTTT
CASSPGGGGGAFF
>.|TRBV29-1|.|TRBJ2-1
TGCAGCGGCGAACTAGTTCCCTACAATGAGCAGTTCTTC
CSGELVPYNEQFF
>.|TRBV9|.|TRBJ1-1
TGTGCCAGCAGCACACCAGGGAGAACTGAAGCTTTCTTT
CASSTPGRTEAFF
>many|TRBV5-5|TRBD2|TRBJ2-3
TGTGCCAGCAGCAAACTAGCGGGGGGCACAGATACGCAGTATTTT
CASSKLAGGTDTQYF
>.|TRBV5-1|.|TRBJ1-5
TGCGCCAGCAGCTTGGACCGGGGGATAGGTCAGCCCCAGCATTTT
CASSLDRGIGQPQHF
>.|TRBV7-9|.|TRBJ1-1
TGTGCCAGCGACTTAGGGGTTGGCACTGAAGCTTTCTTT
CASDLGVGTEAFF
>once|TRBV27|.|TRBJ1-5
TGTGCCAGCAGTACCACGGATGGGAGCAATCAGCCCCAGCATTTT
CASSTTDGSNQPQHF
>.|TRBV12-3/TRBV12-4|TRBD2|TRBJ2-5
TGTGCCAGCAGTTCCAGGACTAGCGGGGGCCGGGAGACCCAGTACTTC
CASSSRTSGGRETQYF
>.|TRBV4-3|TRBD2|TRBJ2-7
TGCGCCAGCAGCCAACCGCAGACTAGCCCGTTCTACGAGCAGTACTTC
CASSQPQTSPFYEQYF
>.|TRBV30|.|TRBJ2-7
TGTGCCTGGAGTGCCCCCAGGGTCGAGCAGTACTTC
CAWSAPRVEQYF
>.|TRBV10-3|.|TRBJ1-2
TGCGCCATCAGTCCCGACAGGACGGCTAACTACGGCTACACCTTC
CAISPDRTANYGYTF
>few|TRBV29-1|.|TRBJ1-1
TGCAGCGTTAACAACAGGGCGAACACTGAAGCTTTCTTT
CSVNNRANTEAFF
>.|TRBV14|.|TRBJ2-4
TGTGCCAGCAGCCCGTTACAGCGAAGTAGCCTGGAGCAGTACTTC
CASSPLQRSSLEQYF
>.|TRBV7-2|.|TRBJ1-2
TGTGCCAGCAGCTTAGGATCTGGGTTTGGCTACACCTTC
CASSLGSGFGYTF
>few|TRBV29-1|TRBD1|TRBJ1-5
TGCAGCGTTGGGGACAGGGGGACTCAGCCCCAGCATTTT
CSVGDRGTQPQHF
>.|TRBV28|TRBD1|TRBJ2-1
TGTGCCAGCAGTGCCTGGACAGGGGGCTTGAATGAGCAGTTCTTC
CASSAWTGGLNEQFF
>.|TRBV3-1|.|TRBJ2-1
TGTGCCAGCAGCCAAGTAGCCCGGGGCTACAATGAGCAGTTCTTC
CASSQVARGYNEQFF
>.|TRBV4-2|TRBD2|TRBJ2-3
TGTGCCAGCAGCCAAGATACAAGCGGGGGCACAGATACGCAGTATTTT
CASSQDTSGGTDTQYF
>.|TRBV20-1|.|TRBJ2-3
TGCAGTGCTCGCAAGGAGTACTCCACAGATACGCAGTATTTT
CSARKEYSTDTQYF
>.|TRBV5-1|.|TRBJ2-6
TGCGCCAGCAGCCCGGCCGATATTTACTCTGGGGCCAACGTCCTGACTTTC
CASSPADIYSGANVLTF
>.|TRBV9|TRBD2|TRBJ2-2
TGTGTCAGCAGCGTGCTGGCGGGAGGCGGGACCGGGGAGCTGTTTTTT
CVSSVLAGGGTGELFF
>.|TRBV27|TRBD1|TRBJ2-7
TGTGCCAGCAGTTTCCAGACAGGGTCCTACGAGCAGTACTTC
CASSFQTGSYEQYF